Listed below are T cell receptor beta chains from one sample, sequenced in a study of cytomegalovirus exposure and HLA in healthy donors. Profiling relied on immunoSEQ multiplex PCR, and the TCRdb table lists in-frame clones only, not all of them. The top ten clones hold around 0.83% of a sample with about 110,000 clones, roughly 15% of them seen once. Sequences were obtained from PBMCs. The receptors were sampled from a female donor in good health and CMV-seronegative. Each CDR3 is given without its conserved first and last residue. Fields, in order: J gene, D gene, V gene, CDR3 protein. A D gene is named only where the DNA matches it firmly.

J: TRBJ2-1
D: TRBD2
V: TRBV7-2
CDR3: ASRLSSGRKNEQF

J: TRBJ1-2
D: TRBD1
V: TRBV6-1
CDR3: ASSEGTGFNYGYT

J: TRBJ2-7
D: -
V: TRBV4-1
CDR3: ASSQEGESYEQY

J: TRBJ1-4
D: TRBD1
V: TRBV4-3
CDR3: ASSQGTGEGVYEKLF

J: TRBJ2-7
D: TRBD2
V: TRBV6-1
CDR3: ASSGTSGSSYEQY

J: TRBJ1-2
D: TRBD1
V: TRBV4-2
CDR3: ASSPDRGFSGGYA

J: TRBJ2-1
D: -
V: TRBV5-1
CDR3: ASSLPTYTNNYNEQF

J: TRBJ2-4
D: TRBD1
V: TRBV25-1
CDR3: ASSGRDRVGAKNIQY

J: TRBJ2-7
D: TRBD1
V: TRBV30
CDR3: AWSVQGNGVQY

J: TRBJ2-2
D: TRBD2
V: TRBV30
CDR3: AWSRLATGELF

J: TRBJ2-2
D: TRBD1
V: TRBV5-6
CDR3: ASRRLAGGIDTGELF

J: TRBJ2-7
D: TRBD2
V: TRBV6-6
CDR3: ASSERAGALSG

J: TRBJ2-2
D: -
V: TRBV5-8
CDR3: ASSLDLDTYTGELF

J: TRBJ1-3
D: -
V: TRBV6-5
CDR3: ASSYGVGTTGNTIY

J: TRBJ1-1
D: TRBD1
V: TRBV7-8
CDR3: ASSLDRGFTEAF

J: TRBJ1-5
D: -
V: TRBV6-1
CDR3: ASRRGTGQPQH

J: TRBJ2-5
D: TRBD2
V: TRBV5-8
CDR3: ASRWARLAGAQETQY

J: TRBJ2-6
D: -
V: TRBV2
CDR3: ASSIFSGANVLT

J: TRBJ1-5
D: -
V: TRBV6-1
CDR3: ASRASNQPQH

J: TRBJ2-7
D: TRBD1
V: TRBV30
CDR3: AWSRTGTEQY

J: TRBJ2-5
D: -
V: TRBV9
CDR3: ASSVTLGGQETQY